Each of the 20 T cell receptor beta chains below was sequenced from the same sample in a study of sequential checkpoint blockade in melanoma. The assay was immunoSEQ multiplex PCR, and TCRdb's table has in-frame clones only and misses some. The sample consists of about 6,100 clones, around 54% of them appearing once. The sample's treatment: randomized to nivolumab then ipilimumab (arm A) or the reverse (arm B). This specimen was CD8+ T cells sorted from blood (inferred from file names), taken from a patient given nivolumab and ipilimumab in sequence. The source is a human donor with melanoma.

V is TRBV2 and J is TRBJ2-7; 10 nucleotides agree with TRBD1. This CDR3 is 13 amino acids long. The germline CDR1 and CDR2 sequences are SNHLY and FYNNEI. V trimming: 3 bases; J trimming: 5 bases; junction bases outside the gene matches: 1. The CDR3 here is CASSEGTGDEQYF. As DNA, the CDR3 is TGTGCCAGCAGTGAGGGGACAGGGGACGAGCAGTACTTC.

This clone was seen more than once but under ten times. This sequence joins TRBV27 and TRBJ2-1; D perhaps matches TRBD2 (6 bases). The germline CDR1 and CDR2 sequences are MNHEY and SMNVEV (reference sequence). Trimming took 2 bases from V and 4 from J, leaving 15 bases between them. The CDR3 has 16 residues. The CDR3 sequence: CASSLTGGSKYNEQFF. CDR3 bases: TGTGCCAGCAGTTTAACCGGAGGGAGTAAGTACAATGAGCAGTTCTTC.

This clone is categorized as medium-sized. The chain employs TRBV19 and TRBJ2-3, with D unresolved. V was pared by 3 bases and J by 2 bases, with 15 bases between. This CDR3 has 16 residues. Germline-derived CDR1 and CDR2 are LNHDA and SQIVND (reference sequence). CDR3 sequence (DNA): TGTGCCAGTAGTATTATGTCTAGTCTGAACACAGATACGCAGTATTTT. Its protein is CASSIMSSLNTDTQYF. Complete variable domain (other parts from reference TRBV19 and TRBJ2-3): DGGITQSPKYLFRKEGQNVTLSCEQNLNHDAMYWYRQDPGQGLRLIYYSQIVNDFQKGDIAEGYSVSREKKESFPLTVTSAQKNPTAFYLCASSIMSSLNTDTQYFGPGTRLTVL.

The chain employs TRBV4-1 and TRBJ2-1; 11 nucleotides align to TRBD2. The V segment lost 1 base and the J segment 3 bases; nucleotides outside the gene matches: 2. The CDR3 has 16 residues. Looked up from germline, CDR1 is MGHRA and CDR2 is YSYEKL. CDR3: CASSQGGLADYNEQFF. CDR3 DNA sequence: TGCGCCAGCAGCCAAGGGGGACTAGCGGACTACAATGAGCAGTTCTTC.

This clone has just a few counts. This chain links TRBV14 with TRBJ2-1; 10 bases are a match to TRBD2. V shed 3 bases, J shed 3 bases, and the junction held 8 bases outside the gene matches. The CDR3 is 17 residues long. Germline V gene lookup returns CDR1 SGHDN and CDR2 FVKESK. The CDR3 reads CASSHLLAGAGYNEQFF. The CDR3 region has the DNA TGTGCCAGCAGCCACCTTCTAGCGGGAGCAGGCTACAATGAGCAGTTCTTC. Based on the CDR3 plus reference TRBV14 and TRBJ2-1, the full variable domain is EAGVTQFPSHSVIEKGQTVTLRCDPISGHDNLYWYRRVMGKEIKFLLHFVKESKQDESGMPNNRFLAERTGGTYSTLKVQPAELEDSGVYFCASSHLLAGAGYNEQFFGPGTRLTVL.

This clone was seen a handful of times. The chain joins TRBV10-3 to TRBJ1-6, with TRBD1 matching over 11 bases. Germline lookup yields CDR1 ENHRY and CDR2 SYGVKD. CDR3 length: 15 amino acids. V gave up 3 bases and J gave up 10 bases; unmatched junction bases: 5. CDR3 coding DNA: TGTGCCATCAGTGACGGGACAGGGGGAAGGTCACCCCTCCACTTT. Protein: CAISDGTGGRSPLHF.

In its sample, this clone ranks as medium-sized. CDR3 nucleotide sequence: TGTGCCACCAGGGGGACAGAGAGCACCGGGGAGCTGTTTTTT. This encodes CATRGTESTGELFF. This chain connects TRBV15 to TRBJ2-2; TRBD1 aligns across 7 bases. In germline, CDR1 is LNHNV, CDR2 YYDKDF (reference sequence). This CDR3 region has 14 residues. With V trimmed by 6 bases and J by 4 bases, 5 bases remained unmatched.

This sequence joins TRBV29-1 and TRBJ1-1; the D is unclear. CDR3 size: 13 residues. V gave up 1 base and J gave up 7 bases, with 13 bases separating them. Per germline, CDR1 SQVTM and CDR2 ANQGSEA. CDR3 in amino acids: CSVEGAQTGEAFF. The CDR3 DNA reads TGCAGCGTTGAAGGGGCCCAGACCGGTGAAGCTTTCTTT.

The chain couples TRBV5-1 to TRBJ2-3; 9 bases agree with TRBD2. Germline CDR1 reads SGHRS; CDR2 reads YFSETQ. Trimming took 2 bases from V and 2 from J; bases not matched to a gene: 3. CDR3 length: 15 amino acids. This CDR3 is CASSFLAGDTDTQYF. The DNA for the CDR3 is TGCGCCAGCAGCTTTTTAGCGGGGGACACAGATACGCAGTATTTT.

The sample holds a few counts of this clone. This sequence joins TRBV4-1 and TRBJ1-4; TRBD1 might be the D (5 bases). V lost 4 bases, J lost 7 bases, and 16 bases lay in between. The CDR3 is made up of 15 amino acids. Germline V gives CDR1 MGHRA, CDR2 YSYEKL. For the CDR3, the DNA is TGCGCCAGCAGCCCCCTTGGGGGACTGGGTGAAAAACTGTTTTTT. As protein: CASSPLGGLGEKLFF.

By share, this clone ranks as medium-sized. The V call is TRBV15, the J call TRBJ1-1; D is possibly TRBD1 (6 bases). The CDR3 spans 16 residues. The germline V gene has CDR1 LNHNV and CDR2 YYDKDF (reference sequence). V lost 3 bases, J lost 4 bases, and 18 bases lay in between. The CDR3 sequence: CATSSNTGSGSTEAFF. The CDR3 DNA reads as TGTGCCACCAGCAGTAATACAGGGTCGGGTAGCACTGAAGCTTTCTTT.

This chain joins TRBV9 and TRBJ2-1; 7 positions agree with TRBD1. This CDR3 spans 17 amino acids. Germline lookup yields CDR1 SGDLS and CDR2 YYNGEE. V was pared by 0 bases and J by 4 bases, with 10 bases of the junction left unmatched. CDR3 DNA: TGTGCCAGCAGCGTAGTTGACAGGGAGATTATTTACAATGAGCAGTTCTTC. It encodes CASSVVDREIIYNEQFF.

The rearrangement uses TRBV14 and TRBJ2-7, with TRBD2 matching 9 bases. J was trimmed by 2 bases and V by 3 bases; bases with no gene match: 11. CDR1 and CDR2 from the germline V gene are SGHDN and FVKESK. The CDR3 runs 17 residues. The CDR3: CASSHPGGGAATYEQYF. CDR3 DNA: TGTGCCAGCAGCCATCCTGGCGGGGGGGCGGCTACCTACGAGCAGTACTTC.

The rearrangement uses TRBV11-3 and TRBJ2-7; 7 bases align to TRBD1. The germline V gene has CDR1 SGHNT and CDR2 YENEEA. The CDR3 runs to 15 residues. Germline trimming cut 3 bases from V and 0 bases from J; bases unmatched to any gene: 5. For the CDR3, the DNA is TGTGCCAGCAGCTTTGACCGGGACAGCTCCTACGAGCAGTACTTC. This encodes CASSFDRDSSYEQYF. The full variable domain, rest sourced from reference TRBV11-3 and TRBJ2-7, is EAGVVQSPRYKIIEKKQPVAFWCNPISGHNTLYWYLQNLGQGPELLIRYENEEAVDDSQLPKDRFSAERLKGVDSTLKIQPAELGDSAVYLCASSFDRDSSYEQYFGPGTRLTVT.

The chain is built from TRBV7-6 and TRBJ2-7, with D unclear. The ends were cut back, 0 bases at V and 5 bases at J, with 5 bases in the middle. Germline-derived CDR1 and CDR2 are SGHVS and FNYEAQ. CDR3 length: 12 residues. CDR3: CASSLAANEQYF. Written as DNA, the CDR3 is TGTGCCAGCAGCTTAGCAGCGAACGAGCAGTACTTC. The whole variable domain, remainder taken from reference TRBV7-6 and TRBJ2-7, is GAGVSQSPRYKVTKRGQDVALRCDPISGHVSLYWYRQALGQGPEFLTYFNYEAQQDKSGLPNDRFSAERPEGSISTLTIQRTEQRDSAMYRCASSLAANEQYFGPGTRLTVT.

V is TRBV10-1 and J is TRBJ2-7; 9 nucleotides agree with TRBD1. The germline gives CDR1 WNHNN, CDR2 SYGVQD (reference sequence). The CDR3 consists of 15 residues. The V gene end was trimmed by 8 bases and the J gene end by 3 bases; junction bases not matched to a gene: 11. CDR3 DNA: TGCGCCAGCCTAACACCGACAGGGGGAGGCTACGAGCAGTACTTC. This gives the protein CASLTPTGGGYEQYF.

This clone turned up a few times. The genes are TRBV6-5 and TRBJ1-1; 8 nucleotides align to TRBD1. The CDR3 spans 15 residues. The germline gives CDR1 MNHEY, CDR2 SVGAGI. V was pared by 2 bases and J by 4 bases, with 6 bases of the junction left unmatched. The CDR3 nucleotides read TGTGCCAGCAGTTACACGACAGGGGCGCCCACTGAAGCTTTCTTT. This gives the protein CASSYTTGAPTEAFF.

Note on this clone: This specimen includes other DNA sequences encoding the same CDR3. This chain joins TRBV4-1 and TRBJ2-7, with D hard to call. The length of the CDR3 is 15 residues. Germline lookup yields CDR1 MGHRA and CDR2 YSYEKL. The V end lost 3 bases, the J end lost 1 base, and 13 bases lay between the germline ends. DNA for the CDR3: TGCGCCAGCAGCCAGGCCTCAGGCCCGTCCTACGAGCAGTACTTC. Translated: CASSQASGPSYEQYF.

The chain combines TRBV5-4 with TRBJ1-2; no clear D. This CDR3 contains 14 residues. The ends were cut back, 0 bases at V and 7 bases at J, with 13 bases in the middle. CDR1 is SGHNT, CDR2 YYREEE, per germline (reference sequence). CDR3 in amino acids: CASSLAGSGIGYTF. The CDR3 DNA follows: TGTGCCAGCAGCTTGGCGGGTTCGGGGATTGGCTACACCTTC.

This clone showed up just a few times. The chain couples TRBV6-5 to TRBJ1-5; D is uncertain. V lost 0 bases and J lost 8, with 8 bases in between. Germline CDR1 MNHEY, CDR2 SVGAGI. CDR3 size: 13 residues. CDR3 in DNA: TGTGCCAGCAGTTACTCGAGGTGGGAGCCCCAGCATTTT. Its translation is CASSYSRWEPQHF.